What follows describes a single T cell receptor (beta chain). Its antigen is not identified. Germline values: CDR1 LGHNT, CDR2 FRNRAP. V lost 5 bases and J lost 4, with 3 bases in between. This CDR3 spans 11 amino acids. The data were taken from a study of cytomegalovirus exposure and HLA in healthy donors. Looking at the study overall: Unique TCR beta sequences numbering approximately 100 million came from roughly 180 million T cells in an earlier analysis. Within the Caucasian-associated ancestry cluster were more than 75% of the approximately 400 genotyped donors.

A multiplex PCR was run with 60 Vbeta primers and 13 Jbeta primers. Assay used: immunoSEQ multiplex PCR; TCRdb lists only in-frame clones, some missing. This sample has approximately 130,000 clones, with about 82% found just once. Findings and caveats of the study: TCR sequences were mostly rare, though some public TCRs occurred in many donors. Analyzed later, association rates of TCRs varied across HLA loci, with DRB1 most and HLA-C fewest.

The chain has TRBV12-5 and TRBJ2-1; no clear D. The material sequenced was PBMCs. This receptor was identified in a boy aged 5 to 17 in good health and CMV-seronegative. The CDR3 reads CASGPYNEQFF. The CDR3 DNA reads TGTGCTAGTGGTCCTTACAATGAGCAGTTCTTC.